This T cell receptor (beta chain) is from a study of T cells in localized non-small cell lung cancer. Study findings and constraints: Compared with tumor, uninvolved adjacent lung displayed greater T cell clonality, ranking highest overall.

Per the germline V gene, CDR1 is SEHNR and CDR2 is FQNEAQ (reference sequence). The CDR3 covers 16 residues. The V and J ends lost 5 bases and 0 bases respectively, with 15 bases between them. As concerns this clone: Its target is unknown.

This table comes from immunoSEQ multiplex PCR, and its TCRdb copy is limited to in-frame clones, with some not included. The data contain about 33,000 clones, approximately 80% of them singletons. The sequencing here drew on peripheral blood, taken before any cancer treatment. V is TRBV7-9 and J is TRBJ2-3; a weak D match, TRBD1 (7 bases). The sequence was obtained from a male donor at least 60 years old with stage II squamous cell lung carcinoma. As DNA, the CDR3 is TGTGCCAGCAGCCGTGCAGGGGGGACTAGCACAGATACGCAGTATTTT. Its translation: CASSRAGGTSTDTQYF.